The clone carrying this T cell receptor beta chain was seen only a few times. Its antigen is as yet unknown. TCR beta CDR3 regions were amplified from RNA. TCR CDR3 regions were first amplified by RT-PCR with HTBI primers. TCRdb reanalysed the multiplex PCR reads using MiXCR and keeps one entry per CDR3 protein. The data contain about 380,000 distinct CDR3 sequences, approximately 18% of them seen just once; the ten biggest clones take up 40% to 45%. Together with thyroid ultrasound, orbital computed tomography, serum thyroxine and TRAb, clinical symptoms were used for diagnoses. The data are from a study of T cells in Graves' hyperthyroidism and ophthalmopathy. Study results and caveats: The majority of expanded thyroid clonotypes above 0.001 also appeared in blood. Researchers report that a 13 V-J model separated ophthalmopathy from stable hyperthyroidism.

The TCR comes from a man between 18 and 35 years old with Graves' ophthalmopathy. Sequencing was done on a sample of blood.

CDR3 loop: CATETGPYSGANVLTF. For the CDR3, the DNA is TGTGCCACCGAGACGGGTCCCTACTCTGGGGCCAACGTCCTGACTTTC. V and J are TRBV24-1 and TRBJ2-6; D not resolved. The V gene lost 9 bases and the J gene lost 0 bases, with 14 bases spanning the gap. Germline CDR1 is KGHDR and CDR2 is SFDVKD. The CDR3 contains 16 residues.